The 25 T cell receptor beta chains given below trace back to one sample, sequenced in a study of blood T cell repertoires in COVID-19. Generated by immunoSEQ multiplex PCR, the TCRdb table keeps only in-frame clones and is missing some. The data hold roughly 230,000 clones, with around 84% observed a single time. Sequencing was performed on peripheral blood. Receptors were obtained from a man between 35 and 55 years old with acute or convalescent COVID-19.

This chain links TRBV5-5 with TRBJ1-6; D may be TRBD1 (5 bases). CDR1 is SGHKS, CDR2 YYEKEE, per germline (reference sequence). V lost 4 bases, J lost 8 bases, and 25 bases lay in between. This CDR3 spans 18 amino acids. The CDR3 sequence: CASSPSLGWGGEDSPLHF. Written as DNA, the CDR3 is TGTGCCAGCAGCCCCTCCCTTGGGTGGGGCGGTGAGGATTCACCCCTCCACTTT.

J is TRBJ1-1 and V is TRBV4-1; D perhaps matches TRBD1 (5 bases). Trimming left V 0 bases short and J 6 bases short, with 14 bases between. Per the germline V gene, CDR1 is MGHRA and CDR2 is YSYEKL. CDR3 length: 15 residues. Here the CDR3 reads CASSQEVVRGAEAFF. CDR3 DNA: TGCGCCAGCAGCCAAGAGGTAGTGCGGGGGGCTGAAGCTTTCTTT.

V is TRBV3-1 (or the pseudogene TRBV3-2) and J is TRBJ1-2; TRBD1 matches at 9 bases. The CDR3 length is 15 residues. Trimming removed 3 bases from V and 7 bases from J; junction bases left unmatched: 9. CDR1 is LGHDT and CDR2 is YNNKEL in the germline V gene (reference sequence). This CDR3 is CASSHNGQGMGGYTF. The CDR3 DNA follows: TGTGCCAGCAGCCATAACGGACAGGGGATGGGTGGCTACACCTTC.

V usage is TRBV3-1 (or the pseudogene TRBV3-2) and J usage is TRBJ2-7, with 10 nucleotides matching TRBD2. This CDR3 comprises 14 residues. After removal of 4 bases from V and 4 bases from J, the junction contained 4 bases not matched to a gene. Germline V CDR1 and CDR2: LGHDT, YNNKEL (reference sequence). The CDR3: CASSPGLAVYEQYF. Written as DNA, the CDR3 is TGTGCCAGCAGCCCCGGACTAGCGGTGTACGAGCAGTACTTC.

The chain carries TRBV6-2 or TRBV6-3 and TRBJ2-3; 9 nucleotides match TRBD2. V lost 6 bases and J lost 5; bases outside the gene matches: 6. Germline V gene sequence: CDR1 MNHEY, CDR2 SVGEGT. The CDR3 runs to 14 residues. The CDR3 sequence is CASSKRGEVDTQYF. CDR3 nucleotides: TGTGCCAGCAGCAAGCGGGGGGAGGTAGATACGCAGTATTTT.

The CDR3 spells CSVHRDRNTEAFF. DNA of the CDR3: TGCAGCGTACACCGGGACAGGAACACTGAAGCTTTCTTT. This chain connects TRBV29-1 to TRBJ1-1; 7 bases map to TRBD1. Germline assignment: CDR1 SQVTM and CDR2 ANQGSEA. V shed 6 bases, J shed 1 base, and the junction held 5 bases outside the gene matches. The CDR3 spans 13 residues.

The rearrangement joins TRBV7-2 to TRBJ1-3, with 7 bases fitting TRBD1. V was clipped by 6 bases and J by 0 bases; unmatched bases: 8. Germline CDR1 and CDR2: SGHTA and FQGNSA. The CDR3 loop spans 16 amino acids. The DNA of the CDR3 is TGTGCCAGCAGTCCCGGACAGGTCAACTCTGGAAACACCATATATTTT. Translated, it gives CASSPGQVNSGNTIYF.

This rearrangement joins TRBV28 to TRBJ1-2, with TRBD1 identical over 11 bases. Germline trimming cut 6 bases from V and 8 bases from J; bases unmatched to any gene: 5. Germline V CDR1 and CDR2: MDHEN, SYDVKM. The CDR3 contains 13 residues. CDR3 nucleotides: TGTGCCAGCAGCCCGGGACAGGGGGGCGGCTACACCTTC. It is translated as CASSPGQGGGYTF.

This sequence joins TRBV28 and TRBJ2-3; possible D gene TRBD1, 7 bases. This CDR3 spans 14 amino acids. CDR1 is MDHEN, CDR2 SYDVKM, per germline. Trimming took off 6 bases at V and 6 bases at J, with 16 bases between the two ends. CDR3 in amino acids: CASSGGGGQDTQYF. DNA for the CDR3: TGTGCCAGCAGCGGCGGAGGGGGCCAGGATACGCAGTATTTT.

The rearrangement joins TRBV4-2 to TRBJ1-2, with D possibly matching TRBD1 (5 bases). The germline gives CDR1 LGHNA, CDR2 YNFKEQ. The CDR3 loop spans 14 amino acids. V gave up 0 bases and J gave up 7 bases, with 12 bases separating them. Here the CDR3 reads CASSQDSGGSGYTF. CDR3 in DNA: TGTGCCAGCAGCCAAGATAGTGGGGGGAGTGGCTACACCTTC.

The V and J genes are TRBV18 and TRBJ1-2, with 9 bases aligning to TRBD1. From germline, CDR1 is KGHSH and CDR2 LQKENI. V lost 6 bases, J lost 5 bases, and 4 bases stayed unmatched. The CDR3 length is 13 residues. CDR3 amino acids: CASSPGTGYGYTF. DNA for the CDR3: TGTGCCAGCTCTCCCGGGACAGGGTATGGCTACACCTTC.

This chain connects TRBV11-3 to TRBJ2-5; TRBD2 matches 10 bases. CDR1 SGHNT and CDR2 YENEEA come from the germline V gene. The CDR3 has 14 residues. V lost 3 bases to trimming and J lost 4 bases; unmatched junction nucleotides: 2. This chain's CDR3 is CASSLASGGETQYF. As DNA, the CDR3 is TGTGCCAGCAGCTTGGCTAGCGGGGGAGAGACCCAGTACTTC.

CDR3 bases: TGCGCCAGCAGCCAAACGGGTGGTTCACCCCTCCACTTT. Its translation: CASSQTGGSPLHF. The chain employs TRBV4-1 and TRBJ1-6; D is uncertain. V shed 2 bases and J shed 9 bases, with 8 bases lying between them. Germline V gene data show CDR1 as MGHRA and CDR2 as YSYEKL. The CDR3 runs 13 residues.

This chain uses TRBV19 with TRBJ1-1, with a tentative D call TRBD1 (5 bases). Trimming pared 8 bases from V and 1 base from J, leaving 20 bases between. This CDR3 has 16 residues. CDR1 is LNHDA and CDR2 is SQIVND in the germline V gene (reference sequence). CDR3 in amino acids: CASRLRTGTPNTEAFF. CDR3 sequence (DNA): TGTGCCAGTCGCCTCCGCACCGGGACTCCGAACACTGAAGCTTTCTTT.

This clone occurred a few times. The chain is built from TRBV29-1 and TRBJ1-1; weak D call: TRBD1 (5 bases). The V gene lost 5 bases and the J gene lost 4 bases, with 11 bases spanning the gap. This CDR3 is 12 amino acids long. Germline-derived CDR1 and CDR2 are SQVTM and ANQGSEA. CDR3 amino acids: CSVFRAGTEAFF. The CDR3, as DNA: TGCAGCGTTTTCAGGGCTGGCACTGAAGCTTTCTTT.

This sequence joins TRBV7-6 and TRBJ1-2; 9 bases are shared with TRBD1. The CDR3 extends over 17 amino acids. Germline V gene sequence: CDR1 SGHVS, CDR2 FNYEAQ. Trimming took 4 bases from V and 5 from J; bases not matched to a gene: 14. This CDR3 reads CASSSTLRDRAFYGYTF. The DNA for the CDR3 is TGTGCCAGCAGCTCCACCCTCCGGGACAGGGCCTTTTATGGCTACACCTTC. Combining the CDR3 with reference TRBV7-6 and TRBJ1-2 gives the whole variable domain GAGVSQSPRYKVTKRGQDVALRCDPISGHVSLYWYRQALGQGPEFLTYFNYEAQQDKSGLPNDRFSAERPEGSISTLTIQRTEQRDSAMYRCASSSTLRDRAFYGYTFGSGTRLTVV.

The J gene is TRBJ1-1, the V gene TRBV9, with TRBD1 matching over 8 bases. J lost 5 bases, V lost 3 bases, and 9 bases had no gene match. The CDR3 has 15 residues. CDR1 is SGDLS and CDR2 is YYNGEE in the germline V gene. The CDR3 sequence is CASSAPGGVGTEAFF. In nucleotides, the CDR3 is TGTGCCAGCAGCGCCCCAGGGGGCGTCGGTACTGAAGCTTTCTTT.

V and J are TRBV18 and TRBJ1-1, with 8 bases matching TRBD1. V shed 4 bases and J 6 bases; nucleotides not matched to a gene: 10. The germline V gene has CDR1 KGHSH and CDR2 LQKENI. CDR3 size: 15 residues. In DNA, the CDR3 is TGTGCCAGCTCACTGTTCCAGGGGGCGCAAGCTGAAGCTTTCTTT. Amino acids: CASSLFQGAQAEAFF.

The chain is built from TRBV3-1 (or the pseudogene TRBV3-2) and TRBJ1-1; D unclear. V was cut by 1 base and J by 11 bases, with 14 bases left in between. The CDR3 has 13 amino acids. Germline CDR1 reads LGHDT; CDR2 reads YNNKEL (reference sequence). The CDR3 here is CASSQGGIGVAFF. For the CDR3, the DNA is TGTGCCAGCAGCCAAGGAGGGATAGGCGTGGCTTTCTTT.

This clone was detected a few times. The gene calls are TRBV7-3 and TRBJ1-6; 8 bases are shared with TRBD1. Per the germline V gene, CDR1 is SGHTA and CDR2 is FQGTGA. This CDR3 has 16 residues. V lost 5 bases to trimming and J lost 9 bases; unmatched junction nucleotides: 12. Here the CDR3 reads CASSPTRTGPGSPLHF. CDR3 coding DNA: TGTGCCAGCAGCCCCACACGGACAGGGCCGGGTTCACCCCTCCACTTT.

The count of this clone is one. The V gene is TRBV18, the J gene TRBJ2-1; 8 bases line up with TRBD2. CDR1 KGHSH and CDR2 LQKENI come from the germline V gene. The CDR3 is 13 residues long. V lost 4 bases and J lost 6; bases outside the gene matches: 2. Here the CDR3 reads CASSRGTSNEQFF. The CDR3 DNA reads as TGTGCCAGCTCACGCGGGACTAGCAATGAGCAGTTCTTC.

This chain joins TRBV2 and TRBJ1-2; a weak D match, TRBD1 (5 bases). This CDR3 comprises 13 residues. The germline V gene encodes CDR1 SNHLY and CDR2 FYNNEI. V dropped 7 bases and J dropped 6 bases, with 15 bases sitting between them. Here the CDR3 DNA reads TGTGCCAGCACCCTTGGGGGGGAGAATGGCTACACCTTC. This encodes CASTLGGENGYTF.

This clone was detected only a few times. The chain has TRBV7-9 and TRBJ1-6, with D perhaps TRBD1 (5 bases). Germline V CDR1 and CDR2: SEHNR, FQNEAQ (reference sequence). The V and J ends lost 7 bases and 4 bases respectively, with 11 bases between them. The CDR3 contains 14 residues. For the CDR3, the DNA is TGTGCCAGCACAAAGGGGAATTATAATTCACCCCTCCACTTT. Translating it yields CASTKGNYNSPLHF. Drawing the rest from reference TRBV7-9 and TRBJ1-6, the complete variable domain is DTGVSQNPRHKITKRGQNVTFRCDPISEHNRLYWYRQTLGQGPEFLTYFQNEAQLEKSRLLSDRFSAERPKGSFSTLEIQRTEQGDSAMYLCASTKGNYNSPLHFGNGTRLTVT.

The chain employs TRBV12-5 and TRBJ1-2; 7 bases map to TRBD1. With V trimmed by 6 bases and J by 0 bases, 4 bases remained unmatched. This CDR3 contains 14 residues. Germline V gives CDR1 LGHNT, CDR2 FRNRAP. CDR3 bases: TGTGCTAGTGGAAAGGACAGGACTAACTATGGCTACACCTTC. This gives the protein CASGKDRTNYGYTF.

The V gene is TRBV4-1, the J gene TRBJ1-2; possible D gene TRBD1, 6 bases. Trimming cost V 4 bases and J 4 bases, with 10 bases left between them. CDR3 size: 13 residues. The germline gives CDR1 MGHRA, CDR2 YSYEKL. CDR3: CASSPDRSYGYTF. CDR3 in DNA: TGCGCCAGCAGCCCCGACAGGAGCTATGGCTACACCTTC.